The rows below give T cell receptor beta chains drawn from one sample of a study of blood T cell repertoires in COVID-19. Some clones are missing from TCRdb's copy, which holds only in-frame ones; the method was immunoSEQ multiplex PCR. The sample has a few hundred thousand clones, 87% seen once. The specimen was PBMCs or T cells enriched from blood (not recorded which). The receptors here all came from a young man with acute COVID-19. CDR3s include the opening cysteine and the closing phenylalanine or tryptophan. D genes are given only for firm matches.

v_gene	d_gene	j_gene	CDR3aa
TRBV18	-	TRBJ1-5	CASSPKGRMSDQPQHF
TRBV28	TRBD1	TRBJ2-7	CASSLNRGQLTYEQYF
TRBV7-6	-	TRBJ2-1	CASSLDGSSYNEQFF
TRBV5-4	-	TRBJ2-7	CASSLTGMGSYEQYF
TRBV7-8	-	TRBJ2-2	CASRPPRSAYTNTGELFF
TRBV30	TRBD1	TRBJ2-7	CAGGQGGTYEQYF
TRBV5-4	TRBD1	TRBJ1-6	CASSGAGTANSPLHF
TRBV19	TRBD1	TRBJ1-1	CASRMRVRQGKSFF
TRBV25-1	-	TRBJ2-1	CASSEFQLSSDEQFF
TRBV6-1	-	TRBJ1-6	CASSDRQRSPLHF
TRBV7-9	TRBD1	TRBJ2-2	CASSPPRGRANTGELFF
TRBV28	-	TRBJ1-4	CASSLFTFREKLFF
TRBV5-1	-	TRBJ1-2	CASSYNDRMGGYTF
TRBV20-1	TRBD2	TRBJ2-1	CSASRLAGGGEQFF
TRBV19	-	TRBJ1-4	CASSISLGTEKLFF
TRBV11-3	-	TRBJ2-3	CASSPGQRTDTQYF
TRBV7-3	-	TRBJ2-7	CASSPGLIYEQYF
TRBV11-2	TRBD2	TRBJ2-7	CASSLAGLAYEQYF
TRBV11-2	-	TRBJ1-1	CASSLAHRDSAEAFF
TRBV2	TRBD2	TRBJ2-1	CASRLAGERWYNEQFF
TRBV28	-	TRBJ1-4	CASSPAGGGDEKLFF
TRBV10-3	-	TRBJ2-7	CAISASGEQYF
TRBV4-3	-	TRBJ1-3	CASSQGSRGRSGNTIYF
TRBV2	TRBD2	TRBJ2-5	CASSWTSGREETQYF
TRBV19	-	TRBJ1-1	CASRGQLMNTEAFF
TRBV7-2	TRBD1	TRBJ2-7	CASSPETGALSYEQYF
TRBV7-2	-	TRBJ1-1	CASSPGGVRTEAFF
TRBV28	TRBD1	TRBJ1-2	CATQTGGYGYTF
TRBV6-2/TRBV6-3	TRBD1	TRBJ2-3	CASSEGQGHTDTQYF
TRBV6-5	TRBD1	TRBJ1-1	CASRNRGGTEAFF
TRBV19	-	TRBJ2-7	CASSLRQGAAYEQYF
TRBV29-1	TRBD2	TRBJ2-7	CSVVPSGDYEQYF
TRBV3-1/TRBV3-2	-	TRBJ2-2	CASSQTDWGANTGELFF
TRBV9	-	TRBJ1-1	CASSVGNPGMNTEAFF
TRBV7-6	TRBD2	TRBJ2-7	CASSLQRDRLAYEQYF
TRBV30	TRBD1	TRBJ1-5	CASGQGNQPQHF
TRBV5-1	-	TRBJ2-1	CASSLVYDNEQFF
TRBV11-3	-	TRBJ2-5	CASSQHYQETQYF
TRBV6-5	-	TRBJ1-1	CASRQGVEAFF
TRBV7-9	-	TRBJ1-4	CASSLGTVGEKLFF
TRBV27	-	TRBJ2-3	CASSVQRVSTDTQYF
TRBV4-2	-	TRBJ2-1	CASSQVESGDYNEQFF
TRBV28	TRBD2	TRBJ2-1	CASSLSRAGAYNEQFF
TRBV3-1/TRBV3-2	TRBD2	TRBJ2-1	CASSQDDMVAGDNEQFF
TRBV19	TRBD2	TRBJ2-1	CASSVSGSSYNEQFF
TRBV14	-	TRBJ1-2	CASSPFDYGYTF